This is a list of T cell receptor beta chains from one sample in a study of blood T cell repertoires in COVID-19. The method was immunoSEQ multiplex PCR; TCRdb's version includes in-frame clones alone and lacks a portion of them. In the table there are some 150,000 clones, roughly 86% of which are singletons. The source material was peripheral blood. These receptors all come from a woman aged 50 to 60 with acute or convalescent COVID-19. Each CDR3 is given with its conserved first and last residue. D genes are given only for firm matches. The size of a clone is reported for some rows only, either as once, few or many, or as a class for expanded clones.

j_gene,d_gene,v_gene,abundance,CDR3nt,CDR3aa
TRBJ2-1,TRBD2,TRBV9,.,TGTGCCAGCAGCGTAGGACCGGGGGGTTTATTCAATGAGCAGTTCTTC,CASSVGPGGLFNEQFF
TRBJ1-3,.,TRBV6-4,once,TGTGCCAGCAGTGACTTCCCACGGACAGAACTCCTCTCTGGAAACACCATATATTTT,CASSDFPRTELLSGNTIYF
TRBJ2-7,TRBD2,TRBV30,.,TGTGCCTGGAGCATAGGGACCCGCGGGGGGTACGAGCAGTACTTC,CAWSIGTRGGYEQYF
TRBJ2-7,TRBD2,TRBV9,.,TGTGCCAGCAGCGTAGACGCGGGAGGTTCCTACGAGCAGTACTTC,CASSVDAGGSYEQYF
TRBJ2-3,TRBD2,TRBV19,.,TGTGCCAGTAGACTACTAGCGGAAACAGATACGCAGTATTTT,CASRLLAETDTQYF
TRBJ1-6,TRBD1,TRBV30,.,TGTGCCTGGCAGACAGGGGACTTAGGTAATTCACCCCTCCACTTT,CAWQTGDLGNSPLHF
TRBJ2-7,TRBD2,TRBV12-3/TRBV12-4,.,TGTGCCAGCAGTGGACTAGCCTCGTACGAGCAGTACTTC,CASSGLASYEQYF
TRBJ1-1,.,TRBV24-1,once,TGTGCCACCAGTACAGGATTAGTCGACACTGAAGCTTTCTTT,CATSTGLVDTEAFF
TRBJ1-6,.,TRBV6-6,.,TGTGCCAGCATAGTAATTAATTCACCCCTCCACTTT,CASIVINSPLHF
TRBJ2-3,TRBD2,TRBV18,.,TGTGCCAGCTCACCGGTTCGACTAGCGGGGGGCACAGATACGCAGTATTTT,CASSPVRLAGGTDTQYF
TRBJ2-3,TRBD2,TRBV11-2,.,TGTGCCAGCAGCTTAGGGGGACTAGCGAGCACAGATACGCAGTATTTT,CASSLGGLASTDTQYF
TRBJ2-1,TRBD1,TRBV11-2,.,TGTGCCAGCAGCTTTGACAGGGGGCGCTTGGATGAGCAGTTCTTC,CASSFDRGRLDEQFF
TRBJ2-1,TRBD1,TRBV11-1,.,TGTGCCAGCAGCTCCGGGACAGGGGCGAGGAATGAGCAGTTCTTC,CASSSGTGARNEQFF
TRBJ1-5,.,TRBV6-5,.,TGTGCCAGCTCCCGACAGGCGAGCAATCAGCCCCAGCATTTT,CASSRQASNQPQHF
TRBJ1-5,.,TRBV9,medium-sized,TGTGCCAGCAGCGTGGGGGGAGGGGCAGGGCAGCCCCAGCATTTT,CASSVGGGAGQPQHF
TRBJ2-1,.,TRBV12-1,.,TGTGCCAGCAGCCAAAAGCGGGGGGGTTCCTACAATGAGCAGTTCTTC,CASSQKRGGSYNEQFF
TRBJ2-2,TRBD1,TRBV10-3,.,TGTGCCATCAGTGAGTCAGCTTACAGGGGGTCGAACACCGGGGAGCTGTTTTTT,CAISESAYRGSNTGELFF
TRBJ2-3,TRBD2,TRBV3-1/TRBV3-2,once,TGTGCCAGCAGGAGCGCTAGCGGGTTCACAGATACGCAGTATTTT,CASRSASGFTDTQYF
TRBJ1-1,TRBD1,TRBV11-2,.,TGTGCCAGCAGCCTTTTCTTCTCCAGGGGGCTGGGTAATGCTGAAGCTTTCTTT,CASSLFFSRGLGNAEAFF
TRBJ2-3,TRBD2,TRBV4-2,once,TGTGCCAGCAGCCAGGAAGCCGCGGGGGGAGGCACAGATACGCAGTATTTT,CASSQEAAGGGTDTQYF
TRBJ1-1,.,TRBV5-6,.,TGTGCCAGCAGCTTGGAGACAGTGAACACTGAAGCTTTCTTT,CASSLETVNTEAFF
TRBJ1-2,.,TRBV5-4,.,TGTGCCAGCAGCTTTAGGGGGAACTATGGCTACACCTTC,CASSFRGNYGYTF
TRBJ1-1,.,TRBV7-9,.,TGTGCCAGCAGCCCACCAGGACGGGGGACTGAAGCTTTCTTT,CASSPPGRGTEAFF
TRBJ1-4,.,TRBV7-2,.,TGTGCCAGCAGCTTAACGGGGACTAATGAAAAACTGTTTTTT,CASSLTGTNEKLFF
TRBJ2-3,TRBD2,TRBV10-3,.,TGTGCCATCCGGGGGGGCCCGGCGGATACGCAGTATTTT,CAIRGGPADTQYF
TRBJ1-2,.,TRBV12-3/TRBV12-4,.,TGTGCCAGCAGCTTTTCAGGGATCAGTGGCTACACCTTC,CASSFSGISGYTF
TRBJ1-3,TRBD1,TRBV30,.,TGTGCCTGGAGTGAGAGGGGGACAGGGGTGAACACCATATATTTT,CAWSERGTGVNTIYF
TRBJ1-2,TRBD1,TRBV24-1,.,TGTGCCACCAGTGATTTTGGACAGGGGCTCGATGGCTACACCTTC,CATSDFGQGLDGYTF
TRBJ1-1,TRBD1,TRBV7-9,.,TGTGCCAGCAGTACTTCAGGGGGTGAAGCTTTCTTT,CASSTSGGEAFF
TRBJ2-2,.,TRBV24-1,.,TGTGCCACCAGTGATCCGGGACAGAACACCGGGGAGCTGTTTTTT,CATSDPGQNTGELFF
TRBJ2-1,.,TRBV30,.,TGTGCCTGGAGTGTACGGAGAGCTCTAAGCTCCTACAATGAGCAGTTCTTC,CAWSVRRALSSYNEQFF
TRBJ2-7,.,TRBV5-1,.,TGCGCCAGCAGCTTGGCAGTACAGACCTACTCCTACGAGCAGTACTTC,CASSLAVQTYSYEQYF